The sequence of this T cell receptor (beta chain) was determined in a study of breast tumors, draining lymph nodes, adjacent tissues. Study-level points and caveats: Data only fit, rather than demonstrated, lymph node origin of most tumor T cells. Tumor repertoires ranked between lymph nodes and nontumor tissue in diversity, with V and J gene preferences.

TCRdb re-derived calls from the multiplex PCR reads in MiXCR, one entry per CDR3 protein. The sample lists 120,000 to 150,000 distinct CDR3 sequences, approximately 32% occurring once. The lymph nodes were axillary draining lymph nodes from breast cancer patients. The V segment lost 6 bases and the J segment 9 bases; nucleotides outside the gene matches: 14. CDR1 is DFQATT, CDR2 SNEGSKA, per germline (reference sequence). The CDR3 covers 14 residues. Note on this clonotype: The antigen remains undetermined. With a much larger clone just one base away, this may be a read error.

The sequence was collected from a female donor with breast cancer. Some clones in this sample may be carry-over from other donors' samples. V usage is TRBV20-1 and J usage is TRBJ2-4; TRBD1 agrees at 7 bases. The source material was axillary lymph node tissue. CDR3 nucleotide sequence: TGCAGTGCGATACAACAGGGGATTACGACCATTCAGTACTTC. Its protein product is CSAIQQGITTIQYF.